Shown below are 22 T cell receptor beta chains from a single sample sequenced in a study of shared clonotypes between healthy human individuals. Only in-frame clones appear in the TCRdb table, and some are missing; sequencing was by immunoSEQ multiplex PCR. Among over a million clones listed, about 75% were seen once. Sample: memory CD4+ T cells sorted from blood. Subset in this sample: CD45RA-negative fraction. Every receptor here comes from a man between 18 and 29 years old in good health.

This chain connects TRBV19 to TRBJ2-7; D perhaps matches TRBD1 (6 bases). V shed 7 bases and J shed 2 bases, with 12 bases lying between them. The germline CDR1 and CDR2 sequences are LNHDA and SQIVND (reference sequence). The CDR3 has 13 residues. CDR3 DNA sequence: TGTGCCAGTATGGGGGCTACGACCTACGAGCAGTACTTC. Residues: CASMGATTYEQYF.

V gene TRBV6-5 combines with J gene TRBJ2-5, with 11 bases matching TRBD2. This CDR3 has 14 amino acids. Germline CDR1 MNHEY, CDR2 SVGAGI. V shed 7 bases and J 5 bases; nucleotides not matched to a gene: 6. The CDR3 loop reads CASKGLAARETQYF. The CDR3 coding sequence is TGTGCCAGCAAGGGACTAGCGGCCCGGGAGACCCAGTACTTC.

V and J are TRBV1 and TRBJ1-6; the DNA was not compared with TRBD1, the D call given in the table. TRBV1 is assigned pseudogene status. The CDR3 has 16 residues. CDR3 protein: CTSSLRTGGGYSPLHF. The CDR3, as DNA: TGCACCAGCAGCCTTCGGACAGGGGGCGGATATTCACCCCTCCACTTT.

The chain employs TRBV5-6 and TRBJ2-5; 8 bases fit TRBD2. Germline V CDR1 and CDR2: SGHDT, YYEEEE. The CDR3 runs to 16 residues. V lost 4 bases, J lost 5 bases, and 13 bases stayed unmatched. The chain's CDR3 is CASSNTGGAPRETQYF. In nucleotides, the CDR3 is TGTGCCAGCAGCAATACGGGGGGGGCTCCAAGGGAGACCCAGTACTTC.

The chain joins TRBV9 to TRBJ2-4; TRBD1 or TRBD2 may be the D gene (5 bases each). Trimming cost V 6 bases and J 1 base, with 32 bases left between them. Germline V gene sequence: CDR1 SGDLS, CDR2 YYNGEE. The CDR3 spans 21 residues. The CDR3 reads CASTERLGVWTARFAKNIQYF. For the CDR3, the DNA is TGTGCCAGCACCGAGCGACTGGGGGTCTGGACCGCTCGCTTTGCCAAAAACATTCAGTACTTC.

The gene calls are TRBV2 and TRBJ1-4; D is perhaps TRBD1 (5 bases). The CDR3 totals 16 residues. V was clipped by 1 base and J by 7 bases, with 16 bases between them. The germline V gene has CDR1 SNHLY and CDR2 FYNNEI. CDR3 coding DNA: TGTGCCAGCAGTGAAGATCGTGGGGGGTTATCTGAAAAACTGTTTTTT. Translation: CASSEDRGGLSEKLFF. Based on the CDR3 plus reference TRBV2 and TRBJ1-4, the full variable domain is EPEVTQTPSHQVTQMGQEVILRCVPISNHLYFYWYRQILGQKVEFLVSFYNNEISEKSEIFDDQFSVERPDGSNFTLKIRSTKLEDSAMYFCASSEDRGGLSEKLFFGSGTQLSVL.

This clone was counted once. V and J are TRBV20-1 and TRBJ2-3; no clear D. With 5 bases removed from V and 5 bases from J, the gap between germline ends came to 8 bases. The CDR3 loop spans 11 amino acids. From germline, CDR1 is DFQATT and CDR2 SNEGSKA (reference sequence). This CDR3 is CSAHGLDTQYF. The DNA for the CDR3 is TGCAGTGCTCACGGATTAGATACGCAGTATTTT.

This rearrangement joins TRBV18 to TRBJ2-7, with D possibly matching TRBD1 (5 bases). Germline V CDR1 and CDR2: KGHSH, LQKENI. Trimming stripped 3 bases from V and 1 base from J, with 13 bases between. This CDR3 is built from 15 residues. This CDR3 reads CASSPGAQASYEQYF. In DNA, the CDR3 is TGTGCCAGCTCACCTGGGGCCCAGGCGTCCTACGAGCAGTACTTC.

The chain links TRBV19 to TRBJ2-2; no clear D gene. Germline CDR1 and CDR2: LNHDA and SQIVND (reference sequence). The CDR3 has 16 amino acids. Trimming shortened V by 5 bases and J by 0 bases, and 13 bases separated the two germline ends. The CDR3 bases are TGTGCCAGTAGTGGGGTGGCAGCTACGAACACCGGGGAGCTGTTTTTT. It codes for CASSGVAATNTGELFF.

This clone was seen a few times. The CDR3 DNA reads as TGTGCCAGCAGCTTGGACGGGGCCTATGGCTACACCTTC. It encodes CASSLDGAYGYTF. The J gene is TRBJ1-2, the V gene TRBV5-4; maybe TRBD1 (5 bases). Trimming stripped 0 bases from V and 4 bases from J, with 7 bases between. Germline V gives CDR1 SGHNT, CDR2 YYREEE (reference sequence). The CDR3 totals 13 residues.

The CDR3 here is CATSTPWEETQYF. The CDR3 bases are TGTGCCACCAGCACACCCTGGGAAGAGACCCAGTACTTC. The chain uses TRBV15 and TRBJ2-5; D is unresolved. CDR3 length equals 13 residues. V was clipped by 4 bases and J by 3 bases, with 9 bases between them. The germline CDR1 and CDR2 sequences are LNHNV and YYDKDF (reference sequence).

This clone was seen a few times. DNA for the CDR3: TGTGCCAGTAGTACCGCACGTCAGCCCCAGCATTTT. Its translation is CASSTARQPQHF. The rearrangement uses TRBV19 and TRBJ1-5; D gene unclear. CDR1 and CDR2 (germline): LNHDA, SQIVND (reference sequence). CDR3 length equals 12 residues. The V end was cut by 4 bases, the J end by 6 bases, with 7 bases between.

This clone was detected only a few times. This chain links TRBV7-8 with TRBJ2-3; D not certain. Germline V gene lookup returns CDR1 SGHVS and CDR2 FQNEAQ. V was cut by 8 bases and J by 0 bases, with 9 bases left in between. This CDR3 is built from 13 residues. The CDR3 nucleotides read TGTGCCAGCTGCGGATCTAGCACAGATACGCAGTATTTT. It yields the protein CASCGSSTDTQYF.

This chain joins TRBV19 and TRBJ1-6, with D possibly TRBD1 on 6 matching bases. CDR3 length: 15 amino acids. Trimming took 1 base from V and 7 from J, leaving 11 bases between them. Germline V lookup: CDR1 LNHDA, CDR2 SQIVND (reference sequence). The CDR3 region is CASSIAADRNSPLHF. CDR3 bases: TGTGCCAGTAGTATAGCAGCGGACAGAAATTCACCCCTCCACTTT.

The chain has TRBV5-1 and TRBJ2-3; 13 nucleotides match TRBD2. The length of the CDR3 is 16 residues. Looked up from germline, CDR1 is SGHRS and CDR2 is YFSETQ. V was clipped by 4 bases and J by 4 bases; unmatched bases: 6. CDR3 sequence: CASSRRTSGSADTQYF. Written as DNA, the CDR3 is TGCGCCAGCAGCAGGAGGACTAGCGGGAGTGCAGATACGCAGTATTTT.

This clone has only a few counts. The chain uses TRBV30 and TRBJ1-1; TRBD1 matches 8 bases. CDR3 length equals 12 residues. Germline CDR1 and CDR2: GTSNPN and SVGIG (reference sequence). J lost 6 bases, V lost 5 bases, and 5 bases had no gene match. The CDR3 coding sequence is TGTGCCTGGGACAGGGGAGGGCCTGAAGCTTTCTTT. Its translation: CAWDRGGPEAFF.

The J gene is TRBJ2-7, the V gene TRBV6-5; maybe TRBD1 (5 bases). V lost 4 bases and J 8 bases, leaving 12 bases between the germline ends. The CDR3 length is 12 residues. Germline V CDR1 and CDR2: MNHEY, SVGAGI. CDR3 region: CASSLTGIQQYF. The CDR3 bases are TGTGCCAGCAGTTTAACAGGAATACAGCAGTACTTC.

As to this clone: This specimen includes other DNA sequences encoding the same CDR3. The gene calls are TRBV5-1 and TRBJ2-5; D not resolved. The CDR3 sequence is 14 residues long. Trimming cost V 2 bases and J 2 bases, with 10 bases left between them. The germline V gene has CDR1 SGHRS and CDR2 YFSETQ. CDR3 DNA: TGCGCCAGCAGCTTAAGTGGGAATCAAGAGACCCAGTACTTC. The encoded protein is CASSLSGNQETQYF.

This clone was counted a single time. At the DNA level, this CDR3 is encoded by other sequences in the same sample as well. The chain has TRBV28 and TRBJ1-1; D unresolved. CDR3 length equals 13 residues. Per the germline V gene, CDR1 is MDHEN and CDR2 is SYDVKM. V was trimmed by 5 bases and J by 0 bases, leaving 7 bases between them. Here the CDR3 reads CASSPLLNTEAFF. CDR3 nucleotide sequence: TGTGCCAGCAGTCCATTACTGAACACTGAAGCTTTCTTT.

The V call is TRBV19, the J call TRBJ1-1; the D is unclear. The germline V gene has CDR1 LNHDA and CDR2 SQIVND (reference sequence). Trimming removed 3 bases from V and 0 bases from J, with 8 bases in between. The CDR3 has 14 residues. The CDR3 is CASSMLWLNTEAFF. In DNA form, the CDR3 reads TGTGCCAGTAGTATGCTTTGGCTGAACACTGAAGCTTTCTTT.

V gene TRBV19 combines with J gene TRBJ1-6; TRBD1 might be the D (5 bases). There are 15 residues in the CDR3. Per germline, CDR1 LNHDA and CDR2 SQIVND (reference sequence). V shed 6 bases and J shed 2 bases, with 11 bases lying between them. The CDR3 loop reads CASSRDRTYNSPLHF. Here the CDR3 DNA reads TGTGCCAGTAGCCGAGACAGAACCTATAATTCACCCCTCCACTTT.

The V and J genes are TRBV2 and TRBJ1-5; D is uncertain. Between the trimmed V and J ends, which lost 6 bases and 1 base, there was a span of 13 bases. This CDR3 spans 15 amino acids. Germline-derived CDR1 and CDR2 are SNHLY and FYNNEI. The CDR3 spells CASRAGLQSNQPQHF. The CDR3 bases are TGTGCCAGCAGGGCAGGCTTGCAGAGCAATCAGCCCCAGCATTTT.